The subject of this entry is one T cell receptor beta chain. Its antigen is unknown. It has no much larger one-base neighbor in the sample; base qualities were not kept. Separate from the approximately 670-subject first cohort, the validation cohort of about 110 subjects was the group to which the donors belonged. The protocol used for the library was the immunoSEQ multiplex PCR assay. In the source study's methods: A statistical classification framework was built for diagnosing cytomegalovirus status from the catalog of TCR beta chain sequences. The immuneACCESS repertoire file appears here via TCRdb, limited to in-frame rearrangements. These files lack a portion of the clones; in checked studies, under half of the deficit traces to unresolved V genes, and the cause of the others is not known. V and J calls and clone size are as listed in that table; D and trimming were resolved from the DNA. The sample table contains about 150,000 clones; only one count was recorded for about 94% of them. The ten biggest clones cover 1.5% to 2% of the sample.

The data derive from a study of cytomegalovirus exposure and HLA in healthy donors (dated by TCRdb to about 2017). The study in broad terms: The 666 repertoires of the first cohort and the 120 validation repertoires were produced on the same platform, according to a later analysis. The study aimed to test whether signatures of past pathogen exposure could be identified by cataloging public T cell receptors. Along with the approximately 650-subject first cohort, a separate validation cohort of around 120 different subjects was used. The study combined high-throughput TCR immunosequencing, statistical association of individual TCRs with disease status, and machine learning to predict cytomegalovirus infection status.

Reading from cysteine to phenylalanine, the CDR3 counts 13 amino acids. The CDR3 DNA has 39 bases and is translated from base 1. CDR1 and CDR2 were assigned from the germline V gene as MDHEN and SYDVKM. V and J lose 3 bases and 2 bases, and a span of 7 bases separates them. General study outcomes and caveats: The study gave a list of about 160 TCR beta chains associated with cytomegalovirus. All 120 or so repertoires were used to score co-occurrence in the validation cohort in a later analysis, because that analysis had no HLA typing for the cohort. Most TCR sequences were observed very rarely across donors, whereas some public TCRs were present in many individuals. The classifier was reported to diagnose cytomegalovirus status with high specificity and sensitivity in both the original cohort and the validation cohort. Subsequent analysis determined that TCRs grouped into clusters in the first cohort also showed a tendency toward co-occurrence across the roughly 110 validation repertoires, and approximately 94% of cluster scores exceeded 0. A few of the identified cytomegalovirus-associated TCR beta chains were confirmed in vitro to be specific for cytomegalovirus antigens. It was suggested by the authors that the approach could potentially be generalized to other disease states and immunological phenotypes.

The source of this sequence is a man younger than 30 in good health and CMV-seropositive. Material for sequencing was PBMCs. The rearranged segments are TRBV28 and TRBJ1-2; there is no confident call for the D gene. The CDR3 is CASSLTGNYGYTF. The base sequence is TGTGCCAGCAGTTTGACGGGGAACTATGGCTACACCTTC.